Given below is one T cell receptor (beta chain) in context. Assay: immunoSEQ multiplex PCR; the TCRdb copy retains only in-frame clones and omits some. The table shows fewer than 110,000 clones, with around 89% occurring only once. V dropped 0 bases and J dropped 0 bases, with 6 bases sitting between them. The CDR3 has 15 amino acids. Germline-derived CDR1 and CDR2 are SGHRS and YFSETQ. This record belongs to a study of control samples from healthy donors and cancer patients. The rearrangement joins TRBV5-1 to TRBJ1-4; no firm D call. Sequencing input: PBMCs. This clonotype was obtained from a man aged 55 to 70 with lung cancer. The CDR3 bases are TGCGCCAGCAGCTTGGCTGGAGCAACTAATGAAAAACTGTTTTTT. Its protein product is CASSLAGATNEKLFF.